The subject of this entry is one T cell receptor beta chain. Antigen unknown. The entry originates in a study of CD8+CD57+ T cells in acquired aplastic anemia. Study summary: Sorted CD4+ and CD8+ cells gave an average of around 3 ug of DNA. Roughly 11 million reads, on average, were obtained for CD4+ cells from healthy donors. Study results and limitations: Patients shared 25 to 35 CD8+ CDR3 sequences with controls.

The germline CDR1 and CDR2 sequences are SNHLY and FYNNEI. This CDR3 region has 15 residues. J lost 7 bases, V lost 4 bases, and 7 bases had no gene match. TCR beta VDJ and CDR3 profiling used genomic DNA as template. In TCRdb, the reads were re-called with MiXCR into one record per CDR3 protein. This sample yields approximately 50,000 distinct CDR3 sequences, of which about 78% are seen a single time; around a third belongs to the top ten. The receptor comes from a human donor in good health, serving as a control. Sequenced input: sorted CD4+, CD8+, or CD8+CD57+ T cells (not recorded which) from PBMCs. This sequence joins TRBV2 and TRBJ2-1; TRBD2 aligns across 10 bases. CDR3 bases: TGTGCCAGCAGTGGGGCTAGCGGGAGTAAAAATGAGCAGTTCTTC. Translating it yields CASSGASGSKNEQFF.